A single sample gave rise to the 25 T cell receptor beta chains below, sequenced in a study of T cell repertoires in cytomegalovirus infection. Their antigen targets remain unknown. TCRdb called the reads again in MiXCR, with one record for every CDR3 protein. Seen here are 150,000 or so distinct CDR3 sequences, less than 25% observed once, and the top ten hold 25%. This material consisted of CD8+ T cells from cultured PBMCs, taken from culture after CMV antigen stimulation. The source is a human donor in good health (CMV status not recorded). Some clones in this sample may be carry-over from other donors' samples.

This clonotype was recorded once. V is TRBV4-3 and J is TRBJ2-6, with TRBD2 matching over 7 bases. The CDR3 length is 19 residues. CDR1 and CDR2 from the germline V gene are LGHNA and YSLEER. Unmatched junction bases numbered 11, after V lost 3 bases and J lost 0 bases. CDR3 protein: CASSQGSTSTTSGANVLTF. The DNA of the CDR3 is TGCGCCAGCAGCCAGGGATCGACTAGCACAACCTCTGGGGCCAACGTCCTGACTTTC.

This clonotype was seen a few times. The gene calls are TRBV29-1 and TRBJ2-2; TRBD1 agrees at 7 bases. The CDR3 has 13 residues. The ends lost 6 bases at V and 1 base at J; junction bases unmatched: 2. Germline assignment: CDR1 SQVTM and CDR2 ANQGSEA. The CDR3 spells CSVGTVNTGELFF. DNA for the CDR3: TGCAGCGTGGGGACAGTGAACACCGGGGAGCTGTTTTTT.

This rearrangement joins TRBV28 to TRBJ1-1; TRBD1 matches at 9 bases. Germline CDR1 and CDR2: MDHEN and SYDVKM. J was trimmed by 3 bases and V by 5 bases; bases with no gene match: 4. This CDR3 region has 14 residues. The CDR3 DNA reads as TGTGCCAGCAGTCCAGGACAGGGGTACACTGAAGCTTTCTTT. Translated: CASSPGQGYTEAFF.

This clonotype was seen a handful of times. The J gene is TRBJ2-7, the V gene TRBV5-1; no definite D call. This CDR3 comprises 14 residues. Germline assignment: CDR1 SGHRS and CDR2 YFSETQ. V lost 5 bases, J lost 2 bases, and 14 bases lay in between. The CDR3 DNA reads TGCGCCAGCAGTCCTAACAGTACCCCCTACGAGCAGTACTTC. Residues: CASSPNSTPYEQYF.

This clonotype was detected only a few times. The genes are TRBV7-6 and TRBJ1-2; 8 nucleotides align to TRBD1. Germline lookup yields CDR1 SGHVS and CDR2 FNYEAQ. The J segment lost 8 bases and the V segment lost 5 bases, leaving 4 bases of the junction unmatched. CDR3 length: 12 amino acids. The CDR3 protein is CASSEDRAGYTF. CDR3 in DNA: TGTGCCAGCAGCGAGGACAGGGCGGGCTACACCTTC.

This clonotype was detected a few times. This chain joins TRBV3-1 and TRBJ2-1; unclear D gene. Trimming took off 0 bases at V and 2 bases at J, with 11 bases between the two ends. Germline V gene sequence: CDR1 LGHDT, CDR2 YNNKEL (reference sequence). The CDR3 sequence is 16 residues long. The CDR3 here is CASSQETQGTYNEQFF. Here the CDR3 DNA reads TGTGCCAGCAGCCAAGAAACTCAAGGCACCTACAATGAGCAGTTCTTC.

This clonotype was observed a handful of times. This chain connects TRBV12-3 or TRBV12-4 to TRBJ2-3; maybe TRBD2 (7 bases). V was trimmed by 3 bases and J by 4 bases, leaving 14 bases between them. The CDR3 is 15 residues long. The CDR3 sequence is CASSLGGGRADTQYF. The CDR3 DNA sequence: TGTGCCAGCAGTTTGGGCGGGGGCCGGGCAGATACGCAGTATTTT.

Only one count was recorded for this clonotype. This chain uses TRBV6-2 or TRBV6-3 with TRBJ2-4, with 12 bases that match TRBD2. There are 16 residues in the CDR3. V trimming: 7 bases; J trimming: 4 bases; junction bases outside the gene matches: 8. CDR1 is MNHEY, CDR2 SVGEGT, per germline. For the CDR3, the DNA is TGTGCCAGCACCCCAGGACTAGCGGGACGAAAAAACATTCAGTACTTC. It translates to CASTPGLAGRKNIQYF.

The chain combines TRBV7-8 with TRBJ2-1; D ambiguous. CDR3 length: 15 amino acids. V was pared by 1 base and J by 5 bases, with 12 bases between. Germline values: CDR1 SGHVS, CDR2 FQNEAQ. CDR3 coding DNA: TGTGCCAGCAGCTTAGGTCGGACGAGAAACAATGAGCAGTTCTTC. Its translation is CASSLGRTRNNEQFF.

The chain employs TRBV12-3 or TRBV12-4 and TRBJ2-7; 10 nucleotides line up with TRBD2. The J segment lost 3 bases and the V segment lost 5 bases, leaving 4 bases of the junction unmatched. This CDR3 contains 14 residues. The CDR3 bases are TGTGCCAGCAGTGGGACTAGCGCCGGCTACGAGCAGTACTTC. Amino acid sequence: CASSGTSAGYEQYF.

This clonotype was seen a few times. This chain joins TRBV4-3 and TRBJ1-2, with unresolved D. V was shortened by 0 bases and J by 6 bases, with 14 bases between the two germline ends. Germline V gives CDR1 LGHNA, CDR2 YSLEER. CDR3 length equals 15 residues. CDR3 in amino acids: CASSQDALSANGYTF. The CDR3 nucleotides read TGCGCCAGCAGCCAAGACGCATTATCTGCTAATGGCTACACCTTC.

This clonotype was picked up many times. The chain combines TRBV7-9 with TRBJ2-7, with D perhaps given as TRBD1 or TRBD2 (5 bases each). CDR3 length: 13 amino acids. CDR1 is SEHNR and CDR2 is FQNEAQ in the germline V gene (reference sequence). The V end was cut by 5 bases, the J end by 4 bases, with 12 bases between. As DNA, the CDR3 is TGTGCCAGCAGCCCGGGGCAATCTTACGAGCAGTACTTC. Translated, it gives CASSPGQSYEQYF.

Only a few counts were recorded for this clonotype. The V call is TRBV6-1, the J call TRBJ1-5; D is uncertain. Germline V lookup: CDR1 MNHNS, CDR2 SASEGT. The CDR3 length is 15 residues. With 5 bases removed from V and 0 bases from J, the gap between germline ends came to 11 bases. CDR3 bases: TGTGCCAGCAGTTTCGGCCGGGATAGCAATCAGCCCCAGCATTTT. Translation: CASSFGRDSNQPQHF.

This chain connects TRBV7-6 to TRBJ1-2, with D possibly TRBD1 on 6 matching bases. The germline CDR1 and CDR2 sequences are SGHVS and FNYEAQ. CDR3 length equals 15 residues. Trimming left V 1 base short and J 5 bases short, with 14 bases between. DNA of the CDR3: TGTGCCAGCAGCTTAGAGCTTACAGGGATTTATGGCTACACCTTC. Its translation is CASSLELTGIYGYTF.

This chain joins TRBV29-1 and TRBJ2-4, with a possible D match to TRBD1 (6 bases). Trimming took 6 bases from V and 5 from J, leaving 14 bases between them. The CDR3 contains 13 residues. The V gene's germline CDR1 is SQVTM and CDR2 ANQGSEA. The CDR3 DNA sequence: TGCAGCGTGCTACGGGACATGGAAAACATTCAGTACTTC. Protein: CSVLRDMENIQYF.

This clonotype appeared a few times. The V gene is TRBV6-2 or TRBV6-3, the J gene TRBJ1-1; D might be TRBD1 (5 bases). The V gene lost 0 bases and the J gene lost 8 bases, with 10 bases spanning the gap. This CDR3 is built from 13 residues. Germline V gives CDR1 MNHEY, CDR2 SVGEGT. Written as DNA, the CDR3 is TGTGCCAGCAGTTACTCGACAGTACAAGAAGCTTTCTTT. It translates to CASSYSTVQEAFF.

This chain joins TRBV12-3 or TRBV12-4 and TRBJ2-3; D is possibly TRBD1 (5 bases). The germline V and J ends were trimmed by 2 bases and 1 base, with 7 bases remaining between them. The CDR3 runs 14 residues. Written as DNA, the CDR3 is TGTGCCAGCAGTTTAAAACAGGGCACAGATACGCAGTATTTT. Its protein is CASSLKQGTDTQYF.

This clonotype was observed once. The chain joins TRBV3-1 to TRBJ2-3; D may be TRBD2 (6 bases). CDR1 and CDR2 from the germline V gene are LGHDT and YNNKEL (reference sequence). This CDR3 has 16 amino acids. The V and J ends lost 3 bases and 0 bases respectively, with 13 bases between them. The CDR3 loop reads CASSQRGLGSTDTQYF. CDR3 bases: TGTGCCAGCAGCCAGAGGGGACTGGGGAGCACAGATACGCAGTATTTT.

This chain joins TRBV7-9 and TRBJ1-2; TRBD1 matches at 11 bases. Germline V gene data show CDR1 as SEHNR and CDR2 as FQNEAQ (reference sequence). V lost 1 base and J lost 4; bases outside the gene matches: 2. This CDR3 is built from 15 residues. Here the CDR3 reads CASSLVGQGAYGYTF. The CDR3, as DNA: TGTGCCAGCAGCTTAGTTGGACAGGGGGCCTATGGCTACACCTTC.

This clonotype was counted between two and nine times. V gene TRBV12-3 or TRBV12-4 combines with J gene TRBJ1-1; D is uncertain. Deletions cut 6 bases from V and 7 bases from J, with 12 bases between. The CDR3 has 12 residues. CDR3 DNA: TGTGCCAGCAGCCCTGGGAATAATGAAGCTTTCTTT. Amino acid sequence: CASSPGNNEAFF.

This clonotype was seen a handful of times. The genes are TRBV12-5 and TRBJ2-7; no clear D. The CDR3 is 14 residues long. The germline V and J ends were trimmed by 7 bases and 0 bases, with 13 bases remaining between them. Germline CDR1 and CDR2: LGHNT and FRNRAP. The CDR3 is CASDVGRSSYEQYF. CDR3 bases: TGTGCTAGTGATGTTGGGCGGAGCTCCTACGAGCAGTACTTC.

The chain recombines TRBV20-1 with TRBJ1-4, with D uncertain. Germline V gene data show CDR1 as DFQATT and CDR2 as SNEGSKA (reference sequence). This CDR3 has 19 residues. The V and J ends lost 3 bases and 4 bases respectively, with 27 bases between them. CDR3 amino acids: CSARDPRPAPSGVNEKLFF. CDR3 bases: TGCAGTGCTAGGGACCCTCGTCCGGCGCCCAGCGGGGTTAATGAAAAACTGTTTTTT.

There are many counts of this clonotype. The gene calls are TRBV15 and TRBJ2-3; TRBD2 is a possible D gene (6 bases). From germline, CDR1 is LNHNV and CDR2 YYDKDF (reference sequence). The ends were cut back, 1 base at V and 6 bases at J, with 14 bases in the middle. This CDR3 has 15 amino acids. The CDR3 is CATSRVRGLGDTQYF. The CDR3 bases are TGTGCCACCAGCAGAGTGAGGGGACTCGGGGATACGCAGTATTTT.

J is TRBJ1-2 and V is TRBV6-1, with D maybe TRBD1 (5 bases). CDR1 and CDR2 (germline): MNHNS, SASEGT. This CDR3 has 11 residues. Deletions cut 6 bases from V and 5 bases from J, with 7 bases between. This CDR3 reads CASREGYGYTF. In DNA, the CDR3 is TGTGCCAGCAGAGAGGGGTATGGCTACACCTTC.

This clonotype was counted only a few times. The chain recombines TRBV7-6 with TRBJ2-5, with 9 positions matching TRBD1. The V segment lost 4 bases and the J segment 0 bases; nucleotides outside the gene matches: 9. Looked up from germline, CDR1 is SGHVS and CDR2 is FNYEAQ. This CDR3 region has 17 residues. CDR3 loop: CASSSNLQGAYQETQYF. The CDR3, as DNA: TGTGCCAGCAGCTCGAATTTACAGGGGGCATACCAAGAGACCCAGTACTTC.